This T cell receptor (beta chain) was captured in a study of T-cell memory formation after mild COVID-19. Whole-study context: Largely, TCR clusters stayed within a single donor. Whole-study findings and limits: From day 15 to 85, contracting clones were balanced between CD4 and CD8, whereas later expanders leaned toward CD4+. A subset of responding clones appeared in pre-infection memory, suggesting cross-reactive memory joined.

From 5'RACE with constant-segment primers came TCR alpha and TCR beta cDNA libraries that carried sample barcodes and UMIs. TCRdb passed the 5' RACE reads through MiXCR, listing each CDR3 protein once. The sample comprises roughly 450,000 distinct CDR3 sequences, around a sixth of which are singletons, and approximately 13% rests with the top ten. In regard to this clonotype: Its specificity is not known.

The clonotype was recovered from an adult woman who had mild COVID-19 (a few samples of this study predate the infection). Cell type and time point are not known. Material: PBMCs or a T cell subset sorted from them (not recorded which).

As DNA, the CDR3 is TGTGCCATCAGTGAGAGAGCGGGGGGGACCACAGATACGCAGTATTTT. Encoded protein: CAISERAGGTTDTQYF. The chain recombines TRBV10-3 with TRBJ2-3; 10 bases align to TRBD2. The CDR3 consists of 16 residues. In germline, CDR1 is ENHRY, CDR2 SYGVKD. J gave up 2 bases and V 2 bases, and 4 bases lay outside the gene matches.